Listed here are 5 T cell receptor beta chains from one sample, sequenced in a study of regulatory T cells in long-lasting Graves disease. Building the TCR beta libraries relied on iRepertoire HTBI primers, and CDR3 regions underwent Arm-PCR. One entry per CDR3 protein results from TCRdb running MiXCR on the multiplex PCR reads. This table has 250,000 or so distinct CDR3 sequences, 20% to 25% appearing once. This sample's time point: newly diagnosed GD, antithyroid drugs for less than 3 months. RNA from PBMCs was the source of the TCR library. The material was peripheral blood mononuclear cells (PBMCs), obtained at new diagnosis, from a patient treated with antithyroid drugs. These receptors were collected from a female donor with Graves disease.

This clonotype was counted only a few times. CDR3 residues: CSAPGTGDQPQHF. CDR3 DNA sequence: TGCAGTGCGCCGGGGACAGGGGATCAGCCCCAGCATTTT. The chain combines TRBV20-1 with TRBJ1-5; 10 bases line up with TRBD1. CDR3 length equals 13 residues. The germline CDR1 and CDR2 sequences are DFQATT and SNEGSKA (reference sequence). Germline trimming cut 6 bases from V and 5 bases from J; bases unmatched to any gene: 4.

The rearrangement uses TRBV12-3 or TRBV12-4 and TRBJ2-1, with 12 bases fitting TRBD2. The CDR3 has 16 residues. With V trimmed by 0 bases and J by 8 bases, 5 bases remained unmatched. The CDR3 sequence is CASSLAWASGRDEQFF. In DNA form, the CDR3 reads TGTGCCAGCAGTTTAGCGTGGGCTAGCGGGAGGGATGAGCAGTTCTTC.

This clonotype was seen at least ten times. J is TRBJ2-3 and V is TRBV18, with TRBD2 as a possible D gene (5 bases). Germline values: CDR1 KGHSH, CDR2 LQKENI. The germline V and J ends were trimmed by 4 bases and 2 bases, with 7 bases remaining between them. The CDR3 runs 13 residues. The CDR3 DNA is TGTGCCAGCTCACACCGGGACACAGATACGCAGTATTTT. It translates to CASSHRDTDTQYF. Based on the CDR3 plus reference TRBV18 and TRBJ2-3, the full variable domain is NAGVMQNPRHLVRRRGQEARLRCSPMKGHSHVYWYRQLPEEGLKFMVYLQKENIIDESGMPKERFSAEFPKEGPSILRIQQVVRGDSAAYFCASSHRDTDTQYFGPGTRLTVL.

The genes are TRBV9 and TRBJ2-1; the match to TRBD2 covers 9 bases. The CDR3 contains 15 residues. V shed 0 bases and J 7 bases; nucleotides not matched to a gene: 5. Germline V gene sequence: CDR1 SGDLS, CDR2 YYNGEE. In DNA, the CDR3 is TGTGCCAGCAGCGTAGGCGGGGGGGCCGTGAATGAGCAGTTCTTC. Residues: CASSVGGGAVNEQFF.

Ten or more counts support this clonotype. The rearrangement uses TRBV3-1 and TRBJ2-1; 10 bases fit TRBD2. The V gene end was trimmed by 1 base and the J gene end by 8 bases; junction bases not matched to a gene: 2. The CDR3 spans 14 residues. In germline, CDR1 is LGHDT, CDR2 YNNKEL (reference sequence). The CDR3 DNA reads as TGTGCCAGCAGCCAAGTACTAGCGGGGCATGAGCAGTTCTTC. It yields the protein CASSQVLAGHEQFF.